Below are 16 T cell receptor beta chains sequenced from a single sample in a study of cytomegalovirus exposure and HLA in healthy donors. The primer mix had 60 Vbeta and 13 Jbeta primers. The repertoire was sequenced with immunoSEQ multiplex PCR; TCRdb's copy has only in-frame clones and lacks some. The table shows 85,000 to 100,000 clones, with about 84% occurring only once. The specimen sequenced was PBMCs. The receptors were sampled from a girl aged 2 to 10 in good health and CMV-seropositive.

This chain connects TRBV7-9 to TRBJ2-1; the D is unclear. In germline, CDR1 is SEHNR, CDR2 FQNEAQ (reference sequence). This CDR3 spans 12 amino acids. V was pared by 1 base and J by 10 bases, with 8 bases between. CDR3 sequence (DNA): TGTGCCAGCAGCTTAGGGTTCGAGGAGCAGTTCTTC. Encoded protein: CASSLGFEEQFF.

This chain connects TRBV5-8 to TRBJ1-5; D call uncertain. This CDR3 region has 13 residues. The V end was cut by 6 bases, the J end by 3 bases, with 10 bases between. CDR1 and CDR2 from the germline V gene are SGHTS and YDEGEE. The CDR3 loop is CASTPGHNQPQHF. The CDR3 DNA reads TGTGCCAGCACCCCGGGTCACAATCAGCCCCAGCATTTT. Supplemented by reference TRBV5-8 and TRBJ1-5, the full variable domain reads EAGVTQSPTHLIKTRGQQATLRCSPISGHTSVYWYQQALGLGLQFLLWYDEGEERNRGNFPPRFSGRQFPNYSSELNVNALELEDSALYLCASTPGHNQPQHFGDGTRLSIL.

This chain links TRBV7-2 with TRBJ2-7; D call uncertain. Germline V gene data show CDR1 as SGHTA and CDR2 as FQGNSA. Trimming pared 0 bases from V and 0 bases from J, leaving 6 bases between. The CDR3 spans 14 residues. The DNA of the CDR3 is TGTGCCAGCAGCTTAGCGCGGATCTCCTACGAGCAGTACTTC. This codes for CASSLARISYEQYF.

The genes are TRBV11-2 and TRBJ2-7, with 9 nucleotides matching TRBD2. V was clipped by 2 bases and J by 13 bases; unmatched bases: 12. The CDR3 length is 14 residues. Germline V gives CDR1 SGHAT, CDR2 FQNNGV. Written as DNA, the CDR3 is TGTGCCAGCAGCTTAAGCGATAGAGGCGGGAGGGTATACTTC. This gives the protein CASSLSDRGGRVYF.

The chain links TRBV5-1 to TRBJ1-2; 7 bases are a match to TRBD1. The CDR3 sequence is 12 residues long. Germline V gene data show CDR1 as SGHRS and CDR2 as YFSETQ. With 4 bases clipped from V and 4 bases from J, the junction kept 1 base outside the gene matches. CDR3 nucleotide sequence: TGCGCCAGCAGCAGGACAGGCTATGGCTACACCTTC. Amino acid sequence: CASSRTGYGYTF. Based on the CDR3 plus reference TRBV5-1 and TRBJ1-2, the full variable domain is KAGVTQTPRYLIKTRGQQVTLSCSPISGHRSVSWYQQTPGQGLQFLFEYFSETQRNKGNFPGRFSGRQFSNSRSEMNVSTLELGDSALYLCASSRTGYGYTFGSGTRLTVV.

The genes are TRBV29-1 and TRBJ2-5; 16 bases align to TRBD2. Losses at the gene ends were 8 bases for V and 6 bases for J; bases not matched to a gene: 3. This CDR3 contains 13 residues. Looked up from germline, CDR1 is SQVTM and CDR2 is ANQGSEA. The CDR3 spells CSSGLAGGKTQYF. The CDR3 bases are TGCAGCTCGGGACTAGCGGGAGGGAAGACCCAGTACTTC.

The CDR3 is CASSANRNSYEQYF. CDR3 nucleotides: TGTGCCAGCAGCGCGAACCGAAACTCCTACGAGCAGTACTTC. The chain has TRBV7-2 and TRBJ2-7; unclear D gene. Germline-derived CDR1 and CDR2 are SGHTA and FQGNSA. The ends were cut back, 5 bases at V and 0 bases at J, with 11 bases in the middle. This CDR3 region has 14 residues.

J is TRBJ2-7 and V is TRBV19, with 8 bases aligning to TRBD2. CDR1 is LNHDA, CDR2 SQIVND, per germline (reference sequence). CDR3 size: 15 residues. Losses at the gene ends were 1 base for V and 1 base for J; bases not matched to a gene: 3. CDR3 sequence: CASSIASSGSYEQYF. The CDR3, as DNA: TGTGCCAGTAGTATAGCGTCTAGCGGGTCCTACGAGCAGTACTTC.

The chain is built from TRBV7-9 and TRBJ2-7; 10 nucleotides align to TRBD2. The V segment lost 1 base and the J segment 5 bases; nucleotides outside the gene matches: 2. Per the germline V gene, CDR1 is SEHNR and CDR2 is FQNEAQ (reference sequence). This CDR3 contains 14 residues. Here the CDR3 DNA reads TGTGCCAGCAGCTTAGTAGCGGGAGGCGACGAGCAGTACTTC. It codes for CASSLVAGGDEQYF.

This chain connects TRBV27 to TRBJ2-7; possibly TRBD1 for D (6 bases). This CDR3 spans 13 amino acids. Trimming took off 3 bases at V and 7 bases at J, with 13 bases between the two ends. The germline V gene encodes CDR1 MNHEY and CDR2 SMNVEV (reference sequence). CDR3 DNA: TGTGCCAGCAGTTTCAAGGGGGTCGATGAGCAGTACTTC. This gives the protein CASSFKGVDEQYF.

This sequence joins TRBV7-2 and TRBJ2-2; TRBD1 matches at 9 bases. CDR3 length: 15 residues. CDR1 is SGHTA and CDR2 is FQGNSA in the germline V gene. V shed 10 bases, J shed 3 bases, and the junction held 9 bases outside the gene matches. CDR3 bases: TGTGCCACCGGGGACAGGGAGGCCGACACCGGGGAGCTGTTTTTT. Its protein is CATGDREADTGELFF.

This rearrangement joins TRBV2 to TRBJ2-7, with D perhaps matching TRBD2 (5 bases). The CDR3 has 13 amino acids. Deletions cut 8 bases from V and 5 bases from J, with 16 bases between. The germline V gene has CDR1 SNHLY and CDR2 FYNNEI. CDR3 sequence reads: CASDAGLFHEQYF. The CDR3 DNA reads TGTGCCAGCGACGCAGGACTGTTCCACGAGCAGTACTTC.

V and J are TRBV18 and TRBJ1-1, with TRBD1 identical over 11 bases. Looked up from germline, CDR1 is KGHSH and CDR2 is LQKENI. The J segment lost 6 bases and the V segment lost 5 bases, leaving 17 bases of the junction unmatched. This CDR3 has 18 amino acids. The CDR3 DNA reads as TGTGCCAGCTCATCCGGACAGGGGGCCTTCTTTAGCCGTCCTGAAGCTTTCTTT. It yields the protein CASSSGQGAFFSRPEAFF.

CDR3 bases: TGTGCCACCAGCCTCGGACTAGCGTCAATCTCCTACAATGAGCAGTTCTTC. It encodes CATSLGLASISYNEQFF. The chain joins TRBV15 to TRBJ2-1, with TRBD2 identical over 9 bases. CDR3 size: 17 residues. Trimming removed 5 bases from V and 0 bases from J; junction bases left unmatched: 8. CDR1 is LNHNV, CDR2 YYDKDF, per germline (reference sequence).

The chain joins TRBV27 to TRBJ1-1; 7 bases are a match to TRBD1. CDR1 is MNHEY and CDR2 is SMNVEV in the germline V gene (reference sequence). The CDR3 spans 13 residues. The trim removed 6 bases at V and 1 base at J, leaving 2 bases unmatched. The CDR3, as DNA: TGTGCCAGCAGCGGGACAGCGAACACTGAAGCTTTCTTT. This codes for CASSGTANTEAFF.

The V call is TRBV29-1, the J call TRBJ1-5; D not certain. In germline, CDR1 is SQVTM, CDR2 ANQGSEA. Trimming left V 4 bases short and J 5 bases short, with 9 bases between. The CDR3 loop spans 12 amino acids. DNA for the CDR3: TGCAGCGTTGGTCCCCCCGATCAGCCCCAGCATTTT. As protein: CSVGPPDQPQHF.